This T cell receptor (beta chain) was profiled in a study of cytomegalovirus exposure and HLA in healthy donors. A single count supports this clone. The ends were cut back, 7 bases at V and 1 base at J, with 16 bases in the middle. CDR1 is LNHDA and CDR2 is SQIVND in the germline V gene (reference sequence). CDR3 size: 15 residues. Sequencing used immunoSEQ multiplex PCR; TCRdb keeps in-frame clones, though not all of them. The sample yields about 130,000 clones, roughly 89% seen once. Specimen: PBMCs. The V call is TRBV19, the J call TRBJ1-2, with D perhaps matching TRBD1 (5 bases). This sequence originates from a woman aged 18 to 35 in good health and CMV-seropositive. The CDR3 reads CASMEQAGDNYGYTF. In DNA form, the CDR3 reads TGTGCCAGTATGGAACAAGCGGGGGATAACTATGGCTACACCTTC.